This entry features one TCR beta chain sequence. Antigen specificity is unknown. These data come from a study of OX40 agonist ivuxolimab in advanced cancers. Study background: Age averaged around 58 years (range about 23 to 80), and 80% to 90% were male. General study points: On average, a greater number of expanded clones characterised CD8+ T cells relative to CD4+. At 0.1 to 3.0 mg/kg and by week 6, clonal expansion occurred in CD4+ and CD8+ blood T cells. Nonresponders, in some cases, also had low normalized T-cell clonal expansion.

Sequenced by immunoSEQ multiplex PCR; TCRdb stores in-frame clones only, minus some. The sample contains tens of thousands of clones, 91% of which appear only once. Looked up from germline, CDR1 is MNHEY and CDR2 is SMNVEV (reference sequence). Germline trimming cut 6 bases from V and 0 bases from J; bases unmatched to any gene: 24. This CDR3 contains 21 residues. The chain is built from TRBV27 and TRBJ2-3; 7 nucleotides align to TRBD2. The material was CD4+ or CD8+ T cells sorted from blood, obtained in a trial of the OX40 agonist ivuxolimab. The clonotype originates from an adult with an advanced solid tumor such as melanoma, head and neck, liver or kidney cancer. CDR3 in DNA: TGTGCCAGCAGCCGCCGGCGGGACGGAGGCAGGGCGGGAGTCAGCACAGATACGCAGTATTTT. This sequence encodes CASSRRRDGGRAGVSTDTQYF.